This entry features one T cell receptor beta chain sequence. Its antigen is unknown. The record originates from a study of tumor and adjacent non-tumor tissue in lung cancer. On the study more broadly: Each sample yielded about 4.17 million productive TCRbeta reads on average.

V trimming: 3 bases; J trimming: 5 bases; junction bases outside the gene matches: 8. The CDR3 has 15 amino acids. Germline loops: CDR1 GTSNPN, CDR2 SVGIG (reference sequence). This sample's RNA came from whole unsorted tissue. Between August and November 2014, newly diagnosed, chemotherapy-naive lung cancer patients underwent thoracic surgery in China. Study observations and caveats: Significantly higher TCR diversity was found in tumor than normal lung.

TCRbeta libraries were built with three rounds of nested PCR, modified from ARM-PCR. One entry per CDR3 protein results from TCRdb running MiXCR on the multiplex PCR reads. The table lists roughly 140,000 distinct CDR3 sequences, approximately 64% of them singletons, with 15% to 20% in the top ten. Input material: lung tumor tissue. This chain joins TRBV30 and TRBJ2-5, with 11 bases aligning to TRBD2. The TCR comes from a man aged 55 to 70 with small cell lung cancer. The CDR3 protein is CAWREGLAARETQYF. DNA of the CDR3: TGTGCCTGGAGAGAGGGACTAGCGGCCCGCGAGACCCAGTACTTC.